These 16 T cell receptor beta chains were sequenced from one sample in a study of OX40 agonist ivuxolimab in advanced cancers. This table comes from immunoSEQ multiplex PCR, and its TCRdb copy is limited to in-frame clones, with some not included. The sample has nearly 85,000 clones; around 85% are singletons. Material: CD4+ or CD8+ T cells sorted from blood, obtained in a trial of the OX40 agonist ivuxolimab. The receptors here all came from an adult with an advanced solid tumor such as melanoma, head and neck, liver or kidney cancer.

The chain employs TRBV19 and TRBJ2-7; possible D gene TRBD2, 5 bases. Looked up from germline, CDR1 is LNHDA and CDR2 is SQIVND (reference sequence). This CDR3 is 14 amino acids long. Between the trimmed V and J ends, which lost 1 base and 0 bases, there was a span of 7 bases. CDR3 residues: CASSIGGSSYEQYF. CDR3 DNA: TGTGCCAGTAGTATAGGAGGGAGCTCCTACGAGCAGTACTTC.

The chain's CDR3 is CATSRAGWTGGRDSPLHF. The CDR3 DNA sequence: TGTGCCACCAGCAGAGCCGGATGGACAGGGGGCCGCGACTCACCCCTCCACTTT. The gene calls are TRBV15 and TRBJ1-6; TRBD1 aligns across 11 bases. With 1 base clipped from V and 10 bases from J, the junction kept 12 bases outside the gene matches. In germline, CDR1 is LNHNV, CDR2 YYDKDF (reference sequence). There are 18 residues in the CDR3.

The chain combines TRBV2 with TRBJ1-6; 9 bases agree with TRBD1. Germline V gene data show CDR1 as SNHLY and CDR2 as FYNNEI. After removal of 5 bases from V and 0 bases from J, the junction contained 8 bases not matched to a gene. This CDR3 spans 18 amino acids. CDR3 DNA: TGTGCCAGCAGTACCCGGGACAGGGAAAGCTCCTATAATTCACCCCTCCACTTT. Translating gives CASSTRDRESSYNSPLHF.

The chain recombines TRBV7-9 with TRBJ2-1, with a tentative D call TRBD1 (6 bases). V was trimmed by 5 bases and J by 1 base, leaving 15 bases between them. In germline, CDR1 is SEHNR, CDR2 FQNEAQ (reference sequence). This CDR3 spans 16 amino acids. The CDR3 spells CASSPYRAISYNEQFF. CDR3 DNA sequence: TGTGCCAGCAGCCCCTACAGGGCGATTTCCTACAATGAGCAGTTCTTC.

The chain employs TRBV7-9 and TRBJ1-2; D not resolved. Trimming left V 3 bases short and J 6 bases short, with 8 bases between. The CDR3 sequence is 12 residues long. Germline assignment: CDR1 SEHNR and CDR2 FQNEAQ (reference sequence). CDR3 sequence reads: CASSFGVDGYTF. For the CDR3, the DNA is TGTGCCAGCAGCTTCGGGGTTGATGGCTACACCTTC.

A single count supports this clone. This chain links TRBV5-4 with TRBJ1-3; D is undetermined. Germline V gives CDR1 SGHNT, CDR2 YYREEE (reference sequence). V was clipped by 4 bases and J by 2 bases, with 16 bases between them. This CDR3 region has 16 residues. The CDR3 reads CASSLTPGRAGNTIYF. Here the CDR3 DNA reads TGTGCCAGCAGCCTCACGCCCGGACGGGCTGGAAACACCATATATTTT.

The chain recombines TRBV11-3 with TRBJ2-3; either TRBD1 or TRBD2 may supply D (7 bases each). The CDR3 consists of 16 residues. The germline V gene has CDR1 SGHNT and CDR2 YENEEA. The germline V and J ends were trimmed by 5 bases and 5 bases, with 20 bases remaining between them. The CDR3 sequence is CASSPTQGGAGDTQYF. The CDR3, as DNA: TGTGCCAGCAGCCCGACCCAGGGGGGGGCCGGAGATACGCAGTATTTT. The full variable domain, rest sourced from reference TRBV11-3 and TRBJ2-3, is EAGVVQSPRYKIIEKKQPVAFWCNPISGHNTLYWYLQNLGQGPELLIRYENEEAVDDSQLPKDRFSAERLKGVDSTLKIQPAELGDSAVYLCASSPTQGGAGDTQYFGPGTRLTVL.

The V gene is TRBV10-3, the J gene TRBJ1-5; D is unclear. V lost 1 base, J lost 0 bases, and 13 bases lay in between. CDR1 ENHRY and CDR2 SYGVKD come from the germline V gene. This CDR3 is 17 amino acids long. The CDR3 region is CAISEYDPTFSNQPQHF. The DNA for the CDR3 is TGTGCCATCAGTGAGTACGACCCCACATTTAGCAATCAGCCCCAGCATTTT.

The J gene is TRBJ1-6, the V gene TRBV4-3, with D uncertain. Trimming removed 0 bases from V and 3 bases from J, with 9 bases in between. Germline CDR1 and CDR2: LGHNA and YSLEER. The CDR3 totals 16 residues. The CDR3 DNA reads TGCGCCAGCAGCCAAGAACCGGGGTTCTATAATTCACCCCTCCACTTT. This sequence encodes CASSQEPGFYNSPLHF.

The rearrangement joins TRBV4-2 to TRBJ2-3, with 14 positions matching TRBD2. Germline lookup yields CDR1 LGHNA and CDR2 YNFKEQ. The CDR3 is 18 residues long. Trimming cost V 2 bases and J 3 bases; bases outside gene matches: 7. The DNA for the CDR3 is TGTGCCAGCAGCCAAAAGACTAGCGGGGGGGCTGGGACAGATACGCAGTATTTT. Protein: CASSQKTSGGAGTDTQYF.

This clone was observed a handful of times. The rearrangement joins TRBV18 to TRBJ1-1; possible D gene TRBD1, 6 bases. Germline CDR1 and CDR2: KGHSH and LQKENI. The CDR3 consists of 12 residues. V lost 10 bases and J 7 bases, leaving 16 bases between the germline ends. The CDR3: CATSVLTGEAFF. The DNA of the CDR3 is TGTGCCACCTCTGTCCTGACAGGTGAAGCTTTCTTT.

The chain recombines TRBV7-2 with TRBJ1-2; a possible D gene is TRBD1 (6 bases). The CDR3 consists of 14 residues. CDR1 and CDR2 (germline): SGHTA, FQGNSA. The V end was cut by 5 bases, the J end by 4 bases, with 14 bases between. The CDR3 nucleotides read TGTGCCAGCAGCCCGCGACAGGCTCTCTATGGCTACACCTTC. Encoded protein: CASSPRQALYGYTF.

V gene TRBV6-1 combines with J gene TRBJ1-6, with no clear D. Germline assignment: CDR1 MNHNS and CDR2 SASEGT. V lost 3 bases and J lost 10, with 16 bases in between. The CDR3 is made up of 15 amino acids. The CDR3 region has the DNA TGTGCCAGCAGTGATTCCCTGCCCCCGGAATCACCCCTCCACTTT. Protein sequence: CASSDSLPPESPLHF.

The gene calls are TRBV30 and TRBJ2-2; TRBD2 matches 7 bases. There are 13 residues in the CDR3. Germline lookup yields CDR1 GTSNPN and CDR2 SVGIG (reference sequence). The trim removed 4 bases at V and 2 bases at J, leaving 1 base unmatched. In DNA form, the CDR3 reads TGTGCCTGGACTAGCGGAAACACCGGGGAGCTGTTTTTT. This sequence encodes CAWTSGNTGELFF. Filled out from reference TRBV30 and TRBJ2-2, the complete variable domain reads SQTIHQWPATLVQPVGSPLSLECTVEGTSNPNLYWYRQAAGRGLQLLFYSVGIGQISSEVPQNLSASRPQDRQFILSSKKLLLSDSGFYLCAWTSGNTGELFFGEGSRLTVL.

The rearrangement links TRBV2 to TRBJ2-2; TRBD1 matches 8 bases. The germline CDR1 and CDR2 sequences are SNHLY and FYNNEI. This CDR3 has 15 residues. The V segment lost 8 bases and the J segment 3 bases; nucleotides outside the gene matches: 8. For the CDR3, the DNA is TGTGCCAGCCTGTGGCAGGGGGCGTACACCGGGGAGCTGTTTTTT. It codes for CASLWQGAYTGELFF.

The chain has TRBV7-2 and TRBJ1-3, with TRBD1 identical over 9 bases. CDR1 and CDR2 from the germline V gene are SGHTA and FQGNSA. The CDR3 sequence is 15 residues long. V dropped 6 bases and J dropped 6; count of bases not matched to a gene: 9. The DNA for the CDR3 is TGTGCCAGCAGACCAACGGGACAGGGAGCAAACACCATATATTTT. It encodes CASRPTGQGANTIYF.